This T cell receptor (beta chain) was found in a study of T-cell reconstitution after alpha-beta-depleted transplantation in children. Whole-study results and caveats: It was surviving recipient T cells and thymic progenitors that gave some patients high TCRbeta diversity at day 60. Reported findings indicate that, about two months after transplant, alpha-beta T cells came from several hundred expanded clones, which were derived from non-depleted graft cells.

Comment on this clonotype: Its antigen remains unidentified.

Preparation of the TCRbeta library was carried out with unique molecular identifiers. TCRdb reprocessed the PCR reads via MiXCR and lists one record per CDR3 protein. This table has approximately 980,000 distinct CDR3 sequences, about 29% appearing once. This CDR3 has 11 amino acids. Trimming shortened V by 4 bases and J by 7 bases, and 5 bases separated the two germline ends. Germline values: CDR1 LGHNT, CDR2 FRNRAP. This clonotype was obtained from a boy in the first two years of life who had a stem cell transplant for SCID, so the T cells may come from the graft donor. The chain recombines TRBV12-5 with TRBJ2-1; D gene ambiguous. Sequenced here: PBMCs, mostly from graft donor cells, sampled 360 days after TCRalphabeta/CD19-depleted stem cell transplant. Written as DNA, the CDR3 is TGTGCTAGTGGTTACGAGAATGAGCAGTTCTTC. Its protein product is CASGYENEQFF.